This TCR beta chain came from a study of blood T cell repertoires in COVID-19. The study drew participants aged about 18 to 95 years from 20 to 30 US areas. Participants reported their clinical history, and cohort assignment relied on those reports. This clone was seen a single time. CDR3 length equals 15 residues. Germline CDR1 is KGHDR and CDR2 is SFDVKD. Trimming took 5 bases from V and 5 from J; bases not matched to a gene: 8. Authors' methods: Amplification with reference gene primers provided the estimates of nucleated cell counts. Here immunoSEQ multiplex PCR was the method, and the copy in TCRdb shows in-frame clones only, minus some. V, J and clone size reflect that table, while D and trimming were determined from the DNA. The sample gives 350,000 to 400,000 clones, around nine tenths of which show up once; around 0.95% is in the top ten.

This sequence originates from a woman aged 30 to 39 with acute COVID-19. What was sequenced was PBMCs or T cells enriched from blood (not recorded which). V gene TRBV24-1 combines with J gene TRBJ2-7, with TRBD1 matching over 10 bases. The CDR3 loop is CATSAPGQGSNEQYF. CDR3 in DNA: TGTGCCACCAGTGCCCCGGGACAGGGGAGTAACGAGCAGTACTTC.